This is a list of T cell receptor beta chains from one sample in a study of cytomegalovirus exposure and HLA in healthy donors. Sequencing used immunoSEQ multiplex PCR; TCRdb keeps in-frame clones, though not all of them. This table holds about 110,000 clones, around 95% found once. Material: PBMCs. These TCRs come from a woman younger than 30 in good health and CMV-seronegative. Each CDR3 is given with its conserved first and last residue. The D gene is left open where the match is weak. Clone size, where shown, is once, few, many, or a class for clones that have expanded.

v_call	d_call	clone_size	j_call	cdr3_nt	cdr3_aa
TRBV4-2	TRBD2	once	TRBJ2-1	TGTGCCAGCAGCCAAGAGGTGGGATTAGCGGGGGCCCACAATGAGCAGTTCTTC	CASSQEVGLAGAHNEQFF
TRBV5-1	NA	NA	TRBJ2-3	TGCGCCAGCTCTATTGTCGGGGGTTCAGTCACAGATACGCAGTATTTT	CASSIVGGSVTDTQYF
TRBV7-9	NA	NA	TRBJ2-5	TGTGCCAGCAGCTTAGCGTTGGGGCCCGCTCGGGAGACCCAGTACTTC	CASSLALGPARETQYF
TRBV9	TRBD1	NA	TRBJ1-2	TGTGCCAGCAGCTCGTGGGGGACAGGGGATGGCTACACCTTC	CASSSWGTGDGYTF
TRBV15	NA	once	TRBJ1-2	TGTGCCACCAGCAGAGGGGGCCAAGGGGTCTATGGCTACACCTTC	CATSRGGQGVYGYTF
TRBV28	TRBD1	NA	TRBJ1-1	TGTGCCAGCACCCGGAGGACAGGGGGCTTTGCTGAAGCTTTCTTT	CASTRRTGGFAEAFF
TRBV27	TRBD1	NA	TRBJ2-7	TGTGCCAGCAGCTATTCGGGGACAGGGAGCTACGAGCAGTACTTC	CASSYSGTGSYEQYF
TRBV19	TRBD2	NA	TRBJ2-1	TGTGCCAGTAGTATAGGCCTAGCGGGGACCAATGAGCAGTTCTTC	CASSIGLAGTNEQFF
TRBV11-2	TRBD2	NA	TRBJ2-1	TGTGCCAGCAGCAGGACTAGCAATGAGCAGTTCTTC	CASSRTSNEQFF
TRBV7-2	TRBD1	once	TRBJ1-1	TGTGCCAGCAGCTTATTCCAGGGGGCGACTGAAGCTTTCTTT	CASSLFQGATEAFF
TRBV4-1	TRBD2	NA	TRBJ2-5	TGCGCCAGCAGCCAAGCGGGCGGGGGGGCCGCAGAGACCCAGTACTTC	CASSQAGGGAAETQYF
TRBV18	NA	NA	TRBJ1-3	TGTGCCAGCTCACCCGACATTATCGCTGGAAACACCATATATTTT	CASSPDIIAGNTIYF
TRBV7-6	NA	NA	TRBJ1-5	TGTGCCAGCAGCTTAACCCTGGTCGGTCAGCCCCAGCATTTT	CASSLTLVGQPQHF
TRBV19	TRBD1	NA	TRBJ2-2	TGTGCCAGTAGTATAGATCCCCCGGGACAGGGGATAACGAACACCGGGGAGCTGTTTTTT	CASSIDPPGQGITNTGELFF
TRBV19	NA	NA	TRBJ1-2	TGTGCCAGTAGTGCGACAGGTCCCTATGGCTACACCTTC	CASSATGPYGYTF
TRBV7-8	TRBD1	NA	TRBJ2-7	TGTGCCAGCAGCTTAGGTCCTCGGGACAGGGTCTCCTACGAGCAGTACTTC	CASSLGPRDRVSYEQYF
TRBV6-5	NA	NA	TRBJ1-3	TGTGCCAGCAGTTCCCCCCATGGAGATGGAAACACCATATATTTT	CASSSPHGDGNTIYF
TRBV28	NA	NA	TRBJ2-1	TGTGCCAGCAGTTTAGGGGGCCCATCCAATGAGCAGTTCTTC	CASSLGGPSNEQFF